This T cell receptor beta chain was obtained from a study of Graves' ophthalmopathy and Graves' hyperthyroidism. About the study: Prior to any treatment, peripheral blood was collected at the time of initial diagnosis. Notes on the study in general: In blood appeared most of the expanded thyroid clonotypes whose frequency exceeded 0.001.

As for this clonotype: The target antigen is unknown.

V was cut by 0 bases and J by 7 bases, with 10 bases left in between. Per the germline V gene, CDR1 is SGHTA and CDR2 is FQGNSA. The CDR3 runs 13 residues. Researchers took RNA transcripts and amplified TCR beta CDR3 regions from them. HTBI-primed RT-PCR formed the first round, and a multiplex PCR formed the second. TCRdb re-analysed the multiplex PCR reads in MiXCR, keeping a single row per CDR3 protein. The sample lists hundreds of thousands of distinct CDR3 sequences, over 40% occurring once. The J gene is TRBJ2-7, the V gene TRBV7-2; either TRBD1 or TRBD2 may fit D (5 bases each). The specimen was peripheral blood. This TCR came from an adult man with Graves' ophthalmopathy. CDR3 amino acids: CASSLAFGAEQYF. In DNA form, the CDR3 reads TGTGCCAGCAGCTTAGCCTTCGGGGCAGAGCAGTACTTC.